A selection of T cell receptor beta chains follows, all from one sample in a study of blood T cell repertoires in COVID-19. Only in-frame clones appear in the TCRdb table, and some are missing; sequencing was by immunoSEQ multiplex PCR. The sample contains over 150,000 clones, roughly 80% of which appear only once. Sequenced material: peripheral blood. All receptors come from a woman in her forties or fifties with acute or convalescent COVID-19. Both conserved end residues are part of each CDR3. A D gene is named only where the DNA matches it firmly. Some rows mark clone size as missing; the rest say once, few, many or name a class of expanded clone.

D	V	J	size	DNA	CDR3
TRBD1	TRBV7-6	TRBJ1-4	.	TGTGCCAGCAGCGCCGCCGGGCAGGGGGCATGGGAAAAACTGTTTTTT	CASSAAGQGAWEKLFF
.	TRBV27	TRBJ2-7	.	TGTGCCAGCAGTCCGGGTCATACCTACGAGCAGTACTTC	CASSPGHTYEQYF
TRBD1	TRBV2	TRBJ1-1	.	TGTGCCAGCAGTGGACAGGGGGCGGACACTGAAGCTTTCTTT	CASSGQGADTEAFF
.	TRBV11-2	TRBJ1-1	.	TGTGCCAGCAGCTTGGGACTGTCGAACAGAATGGCTTTCTTT	CASSLGLSNRMAFF
TRBD2	TRBV6-2/TRBV6-3	TRBJ2-7	.	TGTGCCAGCAGCTCCGGGACTAGCGGGAGGATATACGAGCAGTACTTC	CASSSGTSGRIYEQYF
.	TRBV28	TRBJ1-2	few	TGTGCCAGCACCCCCCGATCGGGGGGGGAAGGCTACACCTTC	CASTPRSGGEGYTF
.	TRBV9	TRBJ2-7	many	TGTGCCAGCAGCAGGGGTTTTAGGTCCTACGAGCAGTACTTC	CASSRGFRSYEQYF
TRBD1	TRBV15	TRBJ2-7	.	TGTGCCACCAGCAGAGGCCGGACAGGGCCCTACGAGCAGTACTTC	CATSRGRTGPYEQYF
.	TRBV6-2/TRBV6-3	TRBJ1-1	.	TGTGCCAGCATCCCCCCAGGGAACACTGAAGCTTTCTTT	CASIPPGNTEAFF
TRBD1	TRBV24-1	TRBJ2-3	.	TGTGCCACTAGGAATACAGGGGGCACAGATACGCAGTATTTT	CATRNTGGTDTQYF
TRBD1	TRBV13	TRBJ2-7	.	TGTGCCAGCAGTTCCGGGACAGACCCCTACGAGCAGTACTTC	CASSSGTDPYEQYF
.	TRBV28	TRBJ1-5	few	TGTGCCAGCAGGGGGCCTGGGTTGGGCAATCAGCCCCAGCATTTT	CASRGPGLGNQPQHF
.	TRBV6-1	TRBJ1-5	.	TGTGCCAGCAGTGAATGGAGGGGACAGCCCCAGCATTTT	CASSEWRGQPQHF
.	TRBV10-2	TRBJ1-2	.	TGCGCCAGCAGTGAGACATCTGGGCCTAACTATGGCTACACCTTC	CASSETSGPNYGYTF
.	TRBV16	TRBJ1-1	.	TGTGCCAGCAGCCAATTGGGAGCGAACACTGAAGCTTTCTTT	CASSQLGANTEAFF
.	TRBV5-1	TRBJ2-7	.	TGCGCCAGCAGCTTGGACAATTACGAGCAGTACTTC	CASSLDNYEQYF
TRBD1	TRBV19	TRBJ1-2	.	TGTGCCAGTAGTTTCAAGGGGGACAGATTCTCGACGGGCTACACCTTC	CASSFKGDRFSTGYTF
TRBD1	TRBV5-1	TRBJ1-1	.	TGCGCCAGCAGCTTACGACAGGGGAAGGGTGGTTCTGAAGCTTTCTTT	CASSLRQGKGGSEAFF
.	TRBV28	TRBJ1-5	.	TGTGCCAGCAGTCTGAATCAGCCCCAGCATTTT	CASSLNQPQHF
.	TRBV7-9	TRBJ2-1	few	TGTGCCAGCAGCCCGCAGACGGAGTACAATGAGCAGTTCTTC	CASSPQTEYNEQFF
.	TRBV30	TRBJ1-1	.	TGTGCCTGGACCAGACAGGAGAACACTGAAGCTTTCTTT	CAWTRQENTEAFF
.	TRBV5-1	TRBJ1-6	.	TGCGCCAGCAGCTTTGAGGGTGCGAAGGGTTCACCCCTCCACTTT	CASSFEGAKGSPLHF
.	TRBV9	TRBJ1-6	few	TGTGCCAGCAGCGCCAGGCCCGGGGTTGGTAATTCACCCCTCCACTTT	CASSARPGVGNSPLHF
.	TRBV19	TRBJ1-3	.	TGTGCCAGTAGTAACCCCCCCGGGGGCTCTGGAAACACCATATATTTT	CASSNPPGGSGNTIYF
.	TRBV30	TRBJ1-1	once	TGTGCCTGGAGTGTACGAGTGTGGGGGGAAGAGAACACTGAAGCTTTCTTT	CAWSVRVWGEENTEAFF
.	TRBV28	TRBJ2-4	.	TGTGCCAGCATTCAAGGAGGGTTAGCCAAAAACATTCAGTACTTC	CASIQGGLAKNIQYF
.	TRBV18	TRBJ2-1	.	TGTGCCAGCTCACCGCGAGAGGGTGAGCAGTTCTTC	CASSPREGEQFF
.	TRBV2	TRBJ2-5	.	TGTGCCAGCAGCGCGCCGGGACTGGGGTCGGAAACCCAGTACTTC	CASSAPGLGSETQYF
TRBD1	TRBV6-5	TRBJ1-3	once	TGTGCCAGCACCAGAGGGACAGTTTACGGAAACACCATATATTTT	CASTRGTVYGNTIYF
.	TRBV28	TRBJ1-6	.	TGTGCCAGCAGTTCAGGGTATTCGCCTTATAATTCACCCCTCCACTTT	CASSSGYSPYNSPLHF
.	TRBV7-2	TRBJ1-4	.	TGTGCCAGCCGCTTCGGCACAGGCCCTAATGAAAAACTGTTTTTT	CASRFGTGPNEKLFF
.	TRBV9	TRBJ1-5	.	TGTGCCAGCAGCCCCTACCAGGGCGGAGGGGCCCAGCATTTT	CASSPYQGGGAQHF
.	TRBV30	TRBJ2-7	.	TGTGCCTGGGATACAGGGAACGAGCAGTACTTC	CAWDTGNEQYF
TRBD1	TRBV2	TRBJ1-5	.	TGTGCCAGCAGGGCGGACAGGGCTTTAAATCAGCCCCAGCATTTT	CASRADRALNQPQHF
TRBD1	TRBV6-5	TRBJ2-6	few	TGTGCCAGCAGTTACGACAGGGCTGGGGCCAACGTCCTGACTTTC	CASSYDRAGANVLTF
.	TRBV28	TRBJ2-2	.	TGTGCCAGCAGTTTAGTCAGGGTTGGGGCGGACACCGGGGAGCTGTTTTTT	CASSLVRVGADTGELFF
.	TRBV19	TRBJ1-5	.	TGTGCCAGTAGTGTTAAAGCCTTTCAGCCCCAGCATTTT	CASSVKAFQPQHF
.	TRBV24-1	TRBJ2-2	.	TGTGCCACCACCTCAACAGGGCTGAACACCGGGGAGCTGTTTTTT	CATTSTGLNTGELFF
.	TRBV14	TRBJ2-7	.	TGTGCCAGCAGCCAAGACAGCGGCCCCTCCTACGAGCAGTACTTC	CASSQDSGPSYEQYF
.	TRBV2	TRBJ1-2	.	TGTGCCAGATCGGGAAGCTACTATGGCTACACCTTC	CARSGSYYGYTF
TRBD1	TRBV7-2	TRBJ1-2	once	TGTGCCAGCAGCTTAGGAGGGACAGGCCGGAGCTATGGCTACACCTTC	CASSLGGTGRSYGYTF
TRBD1	TRBV19	TRBJ1-5	.	TGTGCCAGTAGTAGCGGACAGGGGTATCAGCCCCAGCATTTT	CASSSGQGYQPQHF
.	TRBV10-3	TRBJ1-1	.	TGTGCCATCAGTGACAGGGGCGCAGGCACTGAAGCTTTCTTT	CAISDRGAGTEAFF
.	TRBV28	TRBJ1-6	.	TGTGCCAGCAGTCTTCCAGGGCGTAATTCACCCCTCCACTTT	CASSLPGRNSPLHF
.	TRBV6-2/TRBV6-3	TRBJ1-2	.	TGTGCCAGCAGTCCCATCAAGGGGCTTGGCTACACCTTC	CASSPIKGLGYTF
TRBD1	TRBV11-2	TRBJ2-1	.	TGTGCCAGCAGCCCTCAAAGCAGGGGGAATGAGCAGTTCTTC	CASSPQSRGNEQFF
TRBD1	TRBV7-2	TRBJ2-5	once	TGTGCCAGCAGCTCACGGACAGGCCGAACCCAAGAGACCCAGTACTTC	CASSSRTGRTQETQYF
.	TRBV20-1	TRBJ1-1	few	TGCAGTGCTAGTTTAGACAGCACTGAAGCTTTCTTT	CSASLDSTEAFF
.	TRBV25-1	TRBJ2-7	.	TGTGCCAGCTCGAGGGGGAACGAGCAGTACTTC	CASSRGNEQYF
TRBD1	TRBV7-2	TRBJ2-7	.	TGTGCCAGCAGCGTACTACAGGGGCCGCGCTACGAGCAGTACTTC	CASSVLQGPRYEQYF
TRBD1	TRBV6-1	TRBJ2-2	.	TGTGCCAGCAGTGCAGGAGGCTACAGGAAGGGGGCAGAGGAGCTGTTTTTT	CASSAGGYRKGAEELFF
.	TRBV7-6	TRBJ1-3	.	TGTGCCAGCAGCCGGGTGCCTGGCTCTGGAAACACCATATATTTT	CASSRVPGSGNTIYF
TRBD1	TRBV27	TRBJ2-3	.	TGTGCCACCTCTCCATGGCGGAGGACAGGGGGCGCGGATACGCAGTATTTT	CATSPWRRTGGADTQYF
TRBD1	TRBV7-6	TRBJ1-2	.	TGTGCCAGCAGCTCCCGACAGGGGGATGCCTATGGCTACACCTTC	CASSSRQGDAYGYTF
.	TRBV6-5	TRBJ1-2	.	TGTGCCAGCAGTTACTCGTACGCAGGGTCGCATGGCTACACCTTC	CASSYSYAGSHGYTF
.	TRBV30	TRBJ1-6	once	TGTGCCTGGTCGGCAGGCTCCTATAATTCACCCCTCCACTTT	CAWSAGSYNSPLHF
TRBD2	TRBV5-1	TRBJ2-1	.	TGCGCCACCACCTCTAGCGGGGGTTACAATGAGCAGTTCTTC	CATTSSGGYNEQFF
TRBD1	TRBV7-9	TRBJ2-7	.	TGTGCCAGCAGCTTATCTCAACAGAGAGGACAGGGCGAACAGCAGTACTTC	CASSLSQQRGQGEQQYF
.	TRBV5-4	TRBJ1-4	.	TGTGCCAGCAGCTTGGATTGGAGGGAAAGATGGGGCACTAATGAAAAACTGTTTTTT	CASSLDWRERWGTNEKLFF
.	TRBV5-5	TRBJ1-5	.	TGTGCCAGCAGCCTGGGTGCAGGGGTTACCAATCAGCCCCAGCATTTT	CASSLGAGVTNQPQHF